The entry below gives a single TCR beta chain sequence along with its context. Clones were sequenced by immunoSEQ multiplex PCR, and TCRdb holds only the in-frame ones, with some missing. The sample yields 99,000 or so clones, nearly 90% seen once. V shed 4 bases, J shed 6 bases, and the junction held 15 bases outside the gene matches. The CDR3 totals 17 residues. Germline V gene data show CDR1 as SEHNR and CDR2 as FQNEAQ (reference sequence). The data derive from a study of T cell responses to AZD1222 COVID-19 vaccine. The receptor comes from an adult in good health. The sample here was peripheral blood, taken on day 0 of AZD1222 vaccination. This sequence joins TRBV7-9 and TRBJ1-3, with 7 positions matching TRBD1. Here the CDR3 reads CASSSPIGTEVLNTIYF. The CDR3 nucleotides read TGTGCCAGCAGCTCCCCGATAGGGACAGAGGTCCTAAACACCATATATTTT.